These 27 T cell receptor beta chains came from one sample sequenced in a study of T cells in women clearing cervical HPV infection. Produced via immunoSEQ multiplex PCR; TCRdb's table is partial and in-frame only. Its table lists some 39,000 clones. The sequenced sample consisted of blood buffy coat. Every receptor here comes from a woman aged 18 to 75 with a cervical HPV16 infection that either progressed to CIN3+ or cleared (not recorded which).

Of note for this clone: The read ends 3 residues early relative to the CDR3; the germline J gene fills the gap. This chain links TRBV5-1 with TRBJ2-3, with 9 nucleotides matching TRBD2. Germline V gives CDR1 SGHRS, CDR2 YFSETQ. This CDR3 is built from 15 residues. The CDR3 sequence is CASSPLAGRQETQYF. The DNA read from the CDR3 is TGCGCCAGCAGCCCCCTAGCGGGAAGACAAGAGACG.

For this clone: The read halts 3 residues ahead of the CDR3 end, with the missing end drawn from the germline J gene. The V and J genes are TRBV20-1 and TRBJ2-1; 9 bases fit TRBD1. Germline V gene data show CDR1 as DFQATT and CDR2 as SNEGSKA (reference sequence). There are 15 residues in the CDR3. The junction had 4 bases not matched to a gene; V was cut back by 1 base and J by 3 bases. The sequenced CDR3 bases are TGCAGTGCTAGAGTCCGGGACAGGGACTACAATGAG. As protein: CSARVRDRDYNE. The entire CDR3 sequence reads CSARVRDRDYNEQFF.

About this clone itself: The missing CDR3 end, 3 residues past where the read stops, is filled in from the germline J gene. J is TRBJ2-7 and V is TRBV14; TRBD1 is a possible D gene (5 bases). V was clipped by 0 bases and J by 5 bases, with 8 bases between them. This CDR3 is 13 amino acids long. Germline V gene sequence: CDR1 SGHDN, CDR2 FVKESK. The CDR3 loop reads CASSQDMGHEQYF. CDR3 DNA (partial): TGTGCCAGCAGCCAAGACATGGGGCACGAG. Variable domain in full (rest from reference TRBV14 and TRBJ2-7): EAGVTQFPSHSVIEKGQTVTLRCDPISGHDNLYWYRRVMGKEIKFLLHFVKESKQDESGMPNNRFLAERTGGTYSTLKVQPAELEDSGVYFCASSQDMGHEQYFGPGTRLTVT.

A remark on this clone: One end of the junction fails to match germline, which may point to a read error. The CDR3 end is not reached by the read, which stops 3 residues before it; the germline J gene fills it in. J is TRBJ1-5 and V is TRBV19, with 9 bases matching TRBD1. Germline loops: CDR1 LNHDA, CDR2 SQIVND (reference sequence). This CDR3 region has 18 residues. The CDR3 here is CASTQDRGGGSSYQPQHF. Incomplete CDR3 DNA: TGTGCCAGTACCCAGGACAGGGGCGGAGGAAGTAGCTATCAGCCC.

Concerning this clone itself: Read sequence stops 3 residues before the CDR3 end, and the germline J gene provides the missing end. V gene TRBV30 combines with J gene TRBJ2-7; TRBD2 agrees at 7 bases. Germline lookup yields CDR1 GTSNPN and CDR2 SVGIG (reference sequence). Germline trimming cut 4 bases from V and 1 base from J; bases unmatched to any gene: 4. CDR3 size: 13 residues. The DNA read from the CDR3 is TGTGCCTGGACACGCGGGAGATCCTACGAG. Translation: CAWTRGRSYE. The whole CDR3 protein is CAWTRGRSYEQYF.

The CDR3 here is CASSPAQGNYEQYF. The covered CDR3 bases are TGTGCCAGCTCACCCGCACAGGGGAACTACGAG. The chain links TRBV18 to TRBJ2-7; 7 bases are shared with TRBD1. The read terminates 3 residues before the CDR3 end, so the remaining end is supplied by the germline J gene. The CDR3 is 14 residues long. V lost 3 bases to trimming and J lost 3 bases; unmatched junction nucleotides: 5. Germline V CDR1 and CDR2: KGHSH, LQKENI.

Worth noting for this clone: From the germline J gene comes the end of the CDR3, since the read stops 3 residues before it. V usage is TRBV30 and J usage is TRBJ1-4, with D hard to call. CDR3 length: 15 amino acids. The ends were cut back, 2 bases at V and 5 bases at J, with 15 bases in the middle. Per the germline V gene, CDR1 is GTSNPN and CDR2 is SVGIG (reference sequence). The covered CDR3 bases are TGTGCCTGGAGTCCCCCCGGGTTCCGGAATGAAAAA. Protein product: CAWSPPGFRNEK. From start to end, the CDR3 is CAWSPPGFRNEKLFF.

Note on this clone: The observed sequence ends 3 residues before the CDR3 terminus, with the missing tail filled in from the germline J gene. V usage is TRBV27 and J usage is TRBJ1-2; D is undetermined. Germline V CDR1 and CDR2: MNHEY, SMNVEV (reference sequence). The V end was cut by 0 bases, the J end by 4 bases, with 9 bases between. This CDR3 contains 14 residues. The chain's CDR3 is CASSLSGSIYGYTF. The DNA read from the CDR3 is TGTGCCAGCAGTTTATCGGGCTCGATCTATGGC.

Note on this clone: Read sequence stops 3 residues before the CDR3 end, and the germline J gene provides the missing end. The V gene is TRBV5-1, the J gene TRBJ1-1; 7 nucleotides match TRBD1. Germline V lookup: CDR1 SGHRS, CDR2 YFSETQ. The CDR3 sequence is 14 residues long. Losses at the gene ends were 4 bases for V and 2 bases for J; bases not matched to a gene: 5. CDR3 DNA (partial): TGCGCCAGCAGCCAGGGACAGATTAACACTGAA. Translation: CASSQGQINTE. The entire CDR3 sequence reads CASSQGQINTEAFF.

About this clone itself: Read data end 3 residues before the CDR3 end; the end is taken from the germline J gene. This chain uses TRBV6-2 or TRBV6-3 with TRBJ2-3; perhaps TRBD2 as D (6 bases). Germline lookup yields CDR1 MNHEY and CDR2 SVGEGT. This CDR3 region has 13 residues. The CDR3 bases that were read are TGTGCCAGCAGGCGGGGTGGGGATGAGACG. Its protein product is CASRRGGDET. The entire CDR3 protein reads CASRRGGDETQYF.

A note on this clone: The sequenced fragment ends 3 residues before the CDR3 boundary, so the rest is inferred from the germline J gene. The chain uses TRBV6-2 or TRBV6-3 and TRBJ1-1; D perhaps matches TRBD1 (6 bases). Germline CDR1 reads MNHEY; CDR2 reads SVGEGT. This CDR3 region has 16 residues. CDR3 region: CASIPTIGARGWEAFF. The CDR3 bases that were read are TGTGCCAGCATTCCAACTATTGGGGCCAGGGGCTGGGAA.

Details on this clone: With the read ending 3 residues before the CDR3 end, the germline J gene is used to fill in that end. The chain has TRBV4-1 and TRBJ1-2, with D unclear. Germline V gene lookup returns CDR1 MGHRA and CDR2 YSYEKL. The CDR3 length is 13 residues. The DNA read from the CDR3 is TGCGCCAGCAGCCAACTGCAGGATCGGGGC. Translation gives CASSQLQDRG. The entire CDR3 protein reads CASSQLQDRGYTF.

Points on this clone: The sequenced fragment ends 3 residues before the CDR3 boundary, so the rest is inferred from the germline J gene. The chain couples TRBV5-1 to TRBJ2-3, with a weak D call TRBD1 (6 bases). The CDR3 is 16 amino acids. Between the trimmed V and J ends, which lost 1 base and 1 base, there was a span of 13 bases. Per germline, CDR1 SGHRS and CDR2 YFSETQ. The CDR3 sequence: CASSLQGGAGTDTQYF. The part of the CDR3 DNA that was read is TGCGCCAGCAGCTTGCAAGGGGGAGCGGGCACAGATACG.

Turning to this clone: The sequence runs out 3 residues before the end of the CDR3; the remainder is reconstructed from the germline J gene. The V gene is TRBV6-1, the J gene TRBJ2-7; TRBD2 matches 10 bases. Per germline, CDR1 MNHNS and CDR2 SASEGT. CDR3 length equals 15 residues. Trimming took 2 bases from V and 4 from J; bases not matched to a gene: 5. The chain's CDR3 is CASSELLAGSYEQYF. CDR3 DNA (partial): TGTGCCAGCAGTGAATTACTAGCGGGAAGTTACGAG.

CDR3 bases read: TGTGCCATCAGTGGGCGGAAGAACACTGAA. Protein: CAISGRKNTE. The CDR3, in full, reads CAISGRKNTEAFF. V gene TRBV10-3 combines with J gene TRBJ1-1; D is unresolved. The read ends 3 residues early relative to the CDR3; the germline J gene fills the gap. Germline V lookup: CDR1 ENHRY, CDR2 SYGVKD. The CDR3 runs to 13 residues. With 4 bases removed from V and 1 base from J, the gap between germline ends came to 7 bases.

As to this clone: The read ends 3 residues early relative to the CDR3; the germline J gene fills the gap. The V and J genes are TRBV19 and TRBJ2-3, with 12 bases aligning to TRBD2. The length of the CDR3 is 14 residues. CDR1 LNHDA and CDR2 SQIVND come from the germline V gene (reference sequence). The CDR3 spells CASSMASGRAAQYF. The covered CDR3 bases are TGTGCCAGTAGTATGGCTAGCGGGAGGGCGGCG.

Notes on this clone: Read sequence stops 3 residues before the CDR3 end, and the germline J gene provides the missing end. V and J are TRBV5-1 and TRBJ2-3, with TRBD2 matching over 7 bases. The V gene's germline CDR1 is SGHRS and CDR2 YFSETQ. Trimming cost V 1 base and J 0 bases; bases outside gene matches: 5. CDR3 length equals 16 residues. The covered CDR3 bases are TGCGCCAGCAGCTTGCATTCTAGCGGAAGCACAGATACG. Its protein product is CASSLHSSGSTDT. The entire CDR3 sequence reads CASSLHSSGSTDTQYF.

Concerning this clone: The DNA ends 3 residues before the CDR3 does, and the rest of the CDR3 is filled in from the germline J gene. The rearrangement uses TRBV7-2 and TRBJ1-2, with TRBD1 matching 7 bases. Germline V gives CDR1 SGHTA, CDR2 FQGNSA. The CDR3 length is 14 residues. V shed 2 bases and J 3 bases; nucleotides not matched to a gene: 3. The CDR3: CASSLITGDYGYTF. The sequenced CDR3 bases are TGTGCCAGCAGCTTAATTACAGGGGACTATGGC.

To note about this clone: Read coverage stops 3 residues before the CDR3 terminus; the germline J gene supplies the remainder. The V call is TRBV7-3, the J call TRBJ2-3; 10 nucleotides line up with TRBD2. The CDR3 is 16 amino acids. Germline loops: CDR1 SGHTA, CDR2 FQGTGA. The chain's CDR3 is CASSPTRAGGKETQYF. The covered CDR3 bases are TGTGCCAGCAGCCCGACAAGAGCGGGAGGGAAAGAGACG.

About this clone: The read is 3 residues too short to cover the CDR3 end, so that end is filled in from the germline J gene. The rearrangement uses TRBV4-1 and TRBJ2-7, with 10 nucleotides matching TRBD2. The J segment lost 2 bases and the V segment lost 0 bases, leaving 4 bases of the junction unmatched. The CDR3 consists of 16 residues. Germline lookup yields CDR1 MGHRA and CDR2 YSYEKL. CDR3 sequence: CASSQDQREGPYEQYF. The CDR3 DNA, read in part, is TGCGCCAGCAGCCAAGATCAGCGGGAGGGACCCTACGAG.

A note on this clone: The missing CDR3 end, 3 residues past where the read stops, is filled in from the germline J gene. The rearrangement links TRBV5-1 to TRBJ2-7; D may be TRBD2 (6 bases). Trimming cost V 7 bases and J 6 bases, with 20 bases left between them. The CDR3 is 14 amino acids. CDR1 SGHRS and CDR2 YFSETQ come from the germline V gene. Incomplete CDR3 DNA: TGCGCCAGCGCCCTGGGGGGAGACCTCGGCGAG. Translated: CASALGGDLGE. The whole CDR3 region reads CASALGGDLGEQYF.

Worth noting for this clone: The read falls 3 residues short of the CDR3 end, and the missing part is taken from the germline J gene. The V call is TRBV28, the J call TRBJ1-2; D is undetermined. The V gene's germline CDR1 is MDHEN and CDR2 SYDVKM. The CDR3 loop spans 14 amino acids. CDR3 bases read: TGTGCCAGCAGTAAGGGTGCGCTTCCCTACGAG. This codes for CASSKGALPYE. The whole CDR3 sequence reads CASSKGALPYEYTF.

On this clone: The read comes to an end 3 residues before the CDR3 does, leaving the germline J gene to fill in the end. The chain has TRBV5-1 and TRBJ2-5; D possibly uses TRBD1 or TRBD2 (5 bases each). V lost 0 bases and J 5 bases, leaving 8 bases between the germline ends. CDR1 is SGHRS, CDR2 YFSETQ, per germline. The CDR3 runs to 13 residues. CDR3 DNA, as far as it was read: TGCGCCAGCAGCTTGGCAGGGAGCGAGACC. This sequence encodes CASSLAGSET. The full-length CDR3 reads as CASSLAGSETQYF.

In the case of this clone: The read ends 3 residues shy of where the CDR3 ends; the end is completed using the germline J gene. This chain uses TRBV19 with TRBJ2-4, with 7 bases identical to TRBD1. Per the germline V gene, CDR1 is LNHDA and CDR2 is SQIVND (reference sequence). The CDR3 is 14 residues long. Incomplete CDR3 DNA: TGTGCCAGTAGGATCCGACAGGGATACTATGGT. The encoded protein is CASRIRQGYYG. The whole CDR3 sequence is CASRIRQGYYGQYF. Complete variable domain (other parts from reference TRBV19 and TRBJ2-4): DGGITQSPKYLFRKEGQNVTLSCEQNLNHDAMYWYRQDPGQGLRLIYYSQIVNDFQKGDIAEGYSVSREKKESFPLTVTSAQKNPTAFYLCASRIRQGYYGQYFGAGTRLSVL.

Concerning this clone: The sequenced fragment ends 3 residues before the CDR3 boundary, so the rest is inferred from the germline J gene. V and J are TRBV20-1 and TRBJ2-7, with D perhaps TRBD1 (6 bases). CDR3 size: 16 residues. CDR1 and CDR2 from the germline V gene are DFQATT and SNEGSKA (reference sequence). Deletions cut 4 bases from V and 0 bases from J, with 19 bases between. The sequenced CDR3 bases are TGCAGTGCTAACCAAGGGAGTATAGGGGGCTCCTACGAG. Translation gives CSANQGSIGGSYE. The whole CDR3 sequence is CSANQGSIGGSYEQYF.

With regard to this clone: An end of the junction does not agree with germline; a read error may underlie this. From the germline J gene comes the end of the CDR3, since the read stops 3 residues before it. The chain combines TRBV7-9 with TRBJ2-3; possible D gene TRBD1, 5 bases. Germline V gene data show CDR1 as SEHNR and CDR2 as FQNEAQ (reference sequence). This CDR3 region has 12 residues. Here the CDR3 reads CASSLKTETQYF. CDR3 DNA, as far as it was read: TGTGCCAGCAGCTTAAAGACAGAGACG.

About this clone: The read is 3 residues too short to cover the CDR3 end, so that end is filled in from the germline J gene. The chain is built from TRBV14 and TRBJ1-2; 7 bases fit TRBD1. Germline loops: CDR1 SGHDN, CDR2 FVKESK. V dropped 1 base and J dropped 7; count of bases not matched to a gene: 9. The CDR3 runs 15 residues. The DNA read from the CDR3 is TGTGCCAGCAGCCAAGGCGCCAGGGGGACGGGTGGC. Translating it yields CASSQGARGTGG. In full, the CDR3 is CASSQGARGTGGYTF.